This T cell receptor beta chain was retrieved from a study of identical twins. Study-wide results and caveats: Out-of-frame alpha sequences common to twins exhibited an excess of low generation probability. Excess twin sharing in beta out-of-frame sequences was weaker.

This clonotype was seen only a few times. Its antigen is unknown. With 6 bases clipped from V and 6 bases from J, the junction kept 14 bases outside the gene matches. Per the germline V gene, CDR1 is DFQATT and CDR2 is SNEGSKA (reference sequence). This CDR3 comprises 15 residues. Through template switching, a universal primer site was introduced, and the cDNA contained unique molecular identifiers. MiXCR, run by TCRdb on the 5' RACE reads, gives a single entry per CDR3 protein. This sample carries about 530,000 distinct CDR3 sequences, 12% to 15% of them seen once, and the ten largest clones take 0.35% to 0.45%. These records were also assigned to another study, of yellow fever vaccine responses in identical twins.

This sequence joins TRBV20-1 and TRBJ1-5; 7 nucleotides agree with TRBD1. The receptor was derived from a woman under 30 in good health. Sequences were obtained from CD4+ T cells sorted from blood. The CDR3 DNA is TGCAGTGCGTCCGGGGGACAGCCTAGGGGTCAGCCCCAGCATTTT. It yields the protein CSASGGQPRGQPQHF.